Following are 17 T cell receptor beta chains from one sample sequenced in a study of identical twins. TCRdb reprocessed the 5' RACE reads with MiXCR, giving one entry per CDR3 protein. The sample includes approximately 500,000 distinct CDR3 sequences, more than 20% of them seen just once. The same data also contributed to another study, on T cells expressing NK-cell markers.

The sequencing sample was made of CD4+ T cells sorted from blood. These receptors were collected from a woman aged 18-29 years in good health.

The chain carries TRBV6-4 and TRBJ2-1; D is possibly TRBD2 (5 bases). The CDR3 loop spans 12 amino acids. With 5 bases removed from V and 9 bases from J, the gap between germline ends came to 11 bases. Looked up from germline, CDR1 is MRHNA and CDR2 is SNTAGT. The CDR3 bases are TGTGCCAGCAGTCTAGTTGGGAGTGAGCAGTTCTTC. Translation gives CASSLVGSEQFF.

This clonotype was found a few times. The rearrangement joins TRBV9 to TRBJ2-7; possible D gene TRBD1, 6 bases. Germline V gene data show CDR1 as SGDLS and CDR2 as YYNGEE. With 3 bases removed from V and 2 bases from J, the gap between germline ends came to 18 bases. CDR3 size: 16 residues. For the CDR3, the DNA is TGTGCCAGCAGCGCCGGCAGGGGCAGGGTGACCTACGAGCAGTACTTC. The encoded protein is CASSAGRGRVTYEQYF.

This clonotype occurred a few times. The chain has TRBV20-1 and TRBJ1-1; the D is unclear. The CDR3 extends over 12 amino acids. Deletions cut 2 bases from V and 4 bases from J, with 8 bases between. Germline loops: CDR1 DFQATT, CDR2 SNEGSKA (reference sequence). CDR3 sequence (DNA): TGCAGTGCTAGACAGGATAGCACTGAAGCTTTCTTT. Protein sequence: CSARQDSTEAFF.

V is TRBV5-1 and J is TRBJ2-1; 8 nucleotides agree with TRBD2. Germline assignment: CDR1 SGHRS and CDR2 YFSETQ. CDR3 size: 15 residues. With V trimmed by 0 bases and J by 15 bases, 14 bases remained unmatched. The CDR3 reads CASSLGLAGPEGGFF. The CDR3 DNA reads TGCGCCAGCAGCTTGGGCCTAGCGGGTCCCGAGGGGGGGTTCTTC.

The chain has TRBV5-6 and TRBJ2-7, with 8 bases identical to TRBD1. The trim removed 5 bases at V and 3 bases at J, leaving 10 bases unmatched. CDR1 SGHDT and CDR2 YYEEEE come from the germline V gene. This CDR3 is 15 amino acids long. The CDR3 here is CASSRAGGLYYEQYF. CDR3 in DNA: TGTGCCAGCAGTCGGGCAGGGGGCCTGTACTACGAGCAGTACTTC.

The chain employs TRBV5-1 and TRBJ2-3, with D unclear. V was shortened by 4 bases and J by 2 bases, with 20 bases between the two germline ends. CDR1 and CDR2 (germline): SGHRS, YFSETQ. CDR3 length: 17 amino acids. The CDR3 is CASSGGGLRSYTDTQYF. The CDR3 DNA reads as TGCGCCAGCAGCGGCGGCGGTTTGCGGTCCTACACAGATACGCAGTATTTT. Variable domain in full (rest from reference TRBV5-1 and TRBJ2-3): KAGVTQTPRYLIKTRGQQVTLSCSPISGHRSVSWYQQTPGQGLQFLFEYFSETQRNKGNFPGRFSGRQFSNSRSEMNVSTLELGDSALYLCASSGGGLRSYTDTQYFGPGTRLTVL.

V usage is TRBV5-1 and J usage is TRBJ2-1; D is unresolved. Deletions cut 4 bases from V and 8 bases from J, with 13 bases between. Germline V gene sequence: CDR1 SGHRS, CDR2 YFSETQ. CDR3 length equals 13 residues. The chain's CDR3 is CASSPDGRDEQFF. The CDR3 region has the DNA TGCGCCAGCAGCCCGGACGGCCGGGATGAGCAGTTCTTC.

Only a few counts were recorded for this clonotype. The V gene is TRBV7-3, the J gene TRBJ2-7; 7 nucleotides align to TRBD1. Trimming removed 5 bases from V and 6 bases from J; junction bases left unmatched: 7. CDR3 length equals 13 residues. Looked up from germline, CDR1 is SGHTA and CDR2 is FQGTGA. DNA for the CDR3: TGTGCCAGCAGCCTAGGACAGGAAGGCGAGCAGTACTTC. It specifies CASSLGQEGEQYF.

This chain joins TRBV20-1 and TRBJ2-1; D uncertain. V lost 3 bases and J lost 4, with 7 bases in between. Germline V lookup: CDR1 DFQATT, CDR2 SNEGSKA (reference sequence). The CDR3 consists of 12 residues. The CDR3 loop is CSASPTYNEQFF. CDR3 nucleotide sequence: TGCAGTGCTAGCCCTACATACAATGAGCAGTTCTTC.

The rearrangement uses TRBV11-2 and TRBJ2-2, with 7 bases that match TRBD1. V gave up 5 bases and J gave up 0 bases; unmatched junction bases: 9. The CDR3 runs to 17 residues. Germline lookup yields CDR1 SGHAT and CDR2 FQNNGV. The CDR3, as DNA: TGTGCCAGCAGCCTACGACAGGGTCCAGCGAACACCGGGGAGCTGTTTTTT. Protein: CASSLRQGPANTGELFF.

As regards this clonotype: A read error may explain this, as a much larger clone is one base away. J is TRBJ2-5 and V is TRBV20-1, with D possibly TRBD1 on 5 matching bases. Trimming left V 5 bases short and J 9 bases short, with 22 bases between. Germline V CDR1 and CDR2: DFQATT, SNEGSKA (reference sequence). The length of the CDR3 is 14 residues. CDR3 DNA: TGCAGTGCTCAACAGACTCAGGGTATATGGTCCCAGTACTTC. It codes for CSAQQTQGIWSQYF.

J is TRBJ1-2 and V is TRBV6-4, with D perhaps matching TRBD1 (6 bases). Trimming removed 4 bases from V and 4 bases from J, with 13 bases in between. The CDR3 sequence is 14 residues long. The germline V gene encodes CDR1 MRHNA and CDR2 SNTAGT. The CDR3: CASSAVQGSYGYTF. CDR3 nucleotide sequence: TGTGCCAGCAGTGCCGTTCAGGGGTCCTATGGCTACACCTTC.

This chain joins TRBV5-1 and TRBJ2-5; a possible D gene is TRBD1 (5 bases). CDR1 SGHRS and CDR2 YFSETQ come from the germline V gene. This CDR3 has 15 residues. V lost 0 bases, J lost 2 bases, and 11 bases lay in between. CDR3 DNA: TGCGCCAGCAGCTTGGCCGACAGACAGCAAGAGACCCAGTACTTC. Translated: CASSLADRQQETQYF.

The rearrangement uses TRBV10-1 and TRBJ1-1; the match to TRBD1 covers 8 bases. The germline gives CDR1 WNHNN, CDR2 SYGVQD (reference sequence). This CDR3 has 13 residues. V gave up 2 bases and J gave up 5 bases; unmatched junction bases: 1. CDR3 protein: CASSERTGTEAFF. CDR3 in DNA: TGCGCCAGCAGTGAGCGGACAGGGACTGAAGCTTTCTTT.

This clonotype occurred many times. A read error may produce the germline difference seen at one junction end. The chain links TRBV12-3 or TRBV12-4 to TRBJ1-1; possibly TRBD1 for D (5 bases). This CDR3 contains 13 residues. The CDR3 here is CASSKGYTQGPCF. The DNA of the CDR3 is TGTGCCAGCAGCAAGGGCTACACGCAGGGCCCTTGCTTT.

Only a few counts were recorded for this clonotype. The chain recombines TRBV7-9 with TRBJ2-2, with no clear D. CDR1 and CDR2 (germline): SEHNR, FQNEAQ (reference sequence). Trimming removed 4 bases at V and 11 bases at J, with 5 bases between. The CDR3 loop spans 10 amino acids. CDR3 region: CASSSAELFF. The CDR3 DNA reads TGTGCCAGCAGCTCCGCTGAGCTGTTTTTT.

The chain links TRBV20-1 to TRBJ2-5; no clear D. Trimming took off 2 bases at V and 3 bases at J, with 13 bases between the two ends. The CDR3 extends over 14 amino acids. Per germline, CDR1 DFQATT and CDR2 SNEGSKA (reference sequence). The CDR3: CSARPDGLKETQYF. The CDR3 region has the DNA TGCAGTGCTAGACCGGACGGCCTGAAAGAGACCCAGTACTTC.